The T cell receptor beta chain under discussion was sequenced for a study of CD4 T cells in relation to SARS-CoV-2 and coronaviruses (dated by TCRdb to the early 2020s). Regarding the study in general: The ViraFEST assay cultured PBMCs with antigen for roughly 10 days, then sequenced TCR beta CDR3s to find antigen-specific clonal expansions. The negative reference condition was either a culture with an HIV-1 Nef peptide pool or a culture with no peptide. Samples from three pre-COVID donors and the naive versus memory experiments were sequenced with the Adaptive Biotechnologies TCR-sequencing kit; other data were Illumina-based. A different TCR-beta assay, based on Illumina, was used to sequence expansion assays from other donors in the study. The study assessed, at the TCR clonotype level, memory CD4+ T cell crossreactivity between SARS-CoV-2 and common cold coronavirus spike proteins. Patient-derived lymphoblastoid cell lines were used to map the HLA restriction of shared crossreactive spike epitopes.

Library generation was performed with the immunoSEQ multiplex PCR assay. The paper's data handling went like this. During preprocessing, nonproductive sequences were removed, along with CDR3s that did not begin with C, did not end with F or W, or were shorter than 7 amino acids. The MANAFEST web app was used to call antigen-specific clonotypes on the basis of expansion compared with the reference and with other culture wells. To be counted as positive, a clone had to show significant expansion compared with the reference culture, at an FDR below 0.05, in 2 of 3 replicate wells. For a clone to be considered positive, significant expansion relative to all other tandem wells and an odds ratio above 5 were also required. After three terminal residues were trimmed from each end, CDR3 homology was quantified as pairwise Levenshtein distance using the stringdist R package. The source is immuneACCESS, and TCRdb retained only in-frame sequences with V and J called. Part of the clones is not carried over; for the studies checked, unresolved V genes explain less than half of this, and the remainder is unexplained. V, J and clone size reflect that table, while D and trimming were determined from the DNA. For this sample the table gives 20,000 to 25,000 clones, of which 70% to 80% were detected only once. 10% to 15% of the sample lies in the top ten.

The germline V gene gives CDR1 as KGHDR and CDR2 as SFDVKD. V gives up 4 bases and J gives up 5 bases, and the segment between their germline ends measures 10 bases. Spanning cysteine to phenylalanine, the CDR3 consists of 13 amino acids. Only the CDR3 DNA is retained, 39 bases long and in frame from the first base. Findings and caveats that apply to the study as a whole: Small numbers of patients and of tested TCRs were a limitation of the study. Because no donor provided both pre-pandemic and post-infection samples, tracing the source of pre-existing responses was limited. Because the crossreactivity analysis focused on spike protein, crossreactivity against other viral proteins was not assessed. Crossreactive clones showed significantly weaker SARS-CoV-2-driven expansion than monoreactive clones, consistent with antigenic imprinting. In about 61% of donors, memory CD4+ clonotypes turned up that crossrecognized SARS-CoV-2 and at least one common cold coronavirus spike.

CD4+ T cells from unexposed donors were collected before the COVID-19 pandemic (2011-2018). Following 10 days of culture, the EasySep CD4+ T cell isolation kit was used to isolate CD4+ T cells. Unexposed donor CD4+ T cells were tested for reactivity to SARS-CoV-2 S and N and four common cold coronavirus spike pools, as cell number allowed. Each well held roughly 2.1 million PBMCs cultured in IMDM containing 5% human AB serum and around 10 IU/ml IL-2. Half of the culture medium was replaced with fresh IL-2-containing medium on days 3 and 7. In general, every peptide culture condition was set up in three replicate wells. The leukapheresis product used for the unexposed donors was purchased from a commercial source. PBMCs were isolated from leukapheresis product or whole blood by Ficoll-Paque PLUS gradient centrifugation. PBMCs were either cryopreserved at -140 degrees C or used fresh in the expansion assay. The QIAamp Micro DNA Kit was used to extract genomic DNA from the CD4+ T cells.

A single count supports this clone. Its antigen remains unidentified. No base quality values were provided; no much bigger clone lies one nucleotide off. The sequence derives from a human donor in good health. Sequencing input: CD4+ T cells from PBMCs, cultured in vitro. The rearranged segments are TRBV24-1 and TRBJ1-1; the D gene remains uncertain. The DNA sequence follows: TGTGCCACCAGTGAACCGGGGAGGACTGAAGCTTTCTTT. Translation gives CATSEPGRTEAFF.